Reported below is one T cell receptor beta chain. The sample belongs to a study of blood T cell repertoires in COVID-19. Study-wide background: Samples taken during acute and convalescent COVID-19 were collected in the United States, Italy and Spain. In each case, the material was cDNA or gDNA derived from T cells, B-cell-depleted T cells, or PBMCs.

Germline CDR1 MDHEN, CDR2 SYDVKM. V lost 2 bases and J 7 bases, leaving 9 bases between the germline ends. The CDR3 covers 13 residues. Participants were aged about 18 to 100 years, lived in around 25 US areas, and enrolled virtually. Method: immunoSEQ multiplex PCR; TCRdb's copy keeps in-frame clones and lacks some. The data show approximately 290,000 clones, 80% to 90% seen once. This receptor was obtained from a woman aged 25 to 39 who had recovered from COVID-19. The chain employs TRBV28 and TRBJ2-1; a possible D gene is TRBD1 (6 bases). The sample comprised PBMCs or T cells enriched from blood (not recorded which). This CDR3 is CASSLIRGNEQFF. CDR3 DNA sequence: TGTGCCAGCAGTTTAATCAGGGGTAATGAGCAGTTCTTC. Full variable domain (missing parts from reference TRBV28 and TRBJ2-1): DVKVTQSSRYLVKRTGEKVFLECVQDMDHENMFWYRQDPGLGLRLIYFSYDVKMKEKGDIPEGYSVSREKKERFSLILESASTNQTSMYLCASSLIRGNEQFFGPGTRLTVL.